The 14 T cell receptor beta chains given below trace back to one sample, sequenced in a study of cytomegalovirus exposure and HLA in healthy donors (TCRdb year 2017). Library construction relied on the immunoSEQ multiplex PCR assay. For the multiplex PCR, a mixture combining 60 forward primers for TCR Vbeta segments and 13 reverse primers for TCR Jbeta segments was used. Sourced from immuneACCESS, this table was stored by TCRdb with only in-frame sequences that have V and J called. A share of the clones is absent; for the studies checked, an unresolved V gene accounts for under half, and the remainder has no known explanation. The table for this sample lists about 110,000 clones; around two thirds of them were counted only once. Of the sample, roughly 2.5% falls within the top ten clones. The specimen sequenced was PBMCs. These receptors were taken from a man in his fifties in good health and CMV-seropositive.

CDR3 in DNA: TGCGCCAGCAGGGCTGACAGGCGCCCGGGCACTGAAGCTTTCTTT. This gives the protein CASRADRRPGTEAFF. The V call is TRBV5-1, the J call TRBJ1-1; perhaps TRBD1 as D (6 bases). Trimming took off 5 bases at V and 4 bases at J, with 18 bases between the two ends. The CDR3 covers 15 residues. Germline V gene sequence: CDR1 SGHRS, CDR2 YFSETQ.

This chain joins TRBV30 and TRBJ2-3; TRBD1 is a possible D gene (5 bases). Germline V gene data show CDR1 as GTSNPN and CDR2 as SVGIG (reference sequence). The CDR3 runs to 16 residues. Trimming took off 4 bases at V and 1 base at J, with 18 bases between the two ends. CDR3 in amino acids: CAWTGMRSRGTDTQYF. CDR3 nucleotide sequence: TGTGCCTGGACAGGGATGAGAAGTCGGGGCACAGATACGCAGTATTTT. Full variable domain (rest looked up from reference TRBV30 and TRBJ2-3): SQTIHQWPATLVQPVGSPLSLECTVEGTSNPNLYWYRQAAGRGLQLLFYSVGIGQISSEVPQNLSASRPQDRQFILSSKKLLLSDSGFYLCAWTGMRSRGTDTQYFGPGTRLTVL.

V gene TRBV7-2 combines with J gene TRBJ1-2; tentative D call: TRBD1 (5 bases). The germline V gene encodes CDR1 SGHTA and CDR2 FQGNSA. This CDR3 spans 14 amino acids. V lost 5 bases, J lost 5 bases, and 15 bases lay in between. CDR3 nucleotide sequence: TGTGCCAGCAGCAGGGGTTCGATCCTATATGGCTACACCTTC. Amino acid sequence: CASSRGSILYGYTF. Supplemented by reference TRBV7-2 and TRBJ1-2, the full variable domain reads GAGVSQSPSNKVTEKGKDVELRCDPISGHTALYWYRQSLGQGLEFLIYFQGNSAPDKSGLPSDRFSAERTGGSVSTLTIQRTQQEDSAVYLCASSRGSILYGYTFGSGTRLTVV.

The chain recombines TRBV9 with TRBJ2-7; 9 bases match TRBD2. CDR1 and CDR2 from the germline V gene are SGDLS and YYNGEE. V trimming: 4 bases; J trimming: 3 bases; junction bases outside the gene matches: 8. The CDR3 has 15 amino acids. CDR3 residues: CASSISGGSNYEQYF. The CDR3 nucleotides read TGTGCCAGCAGCATAAGCGGGGGGTCGAACTACGAGCAGTACTTC.

The rearrangement uses TRBV6-1 and TRBJ1-6, with unresolved D. The V end lost 6 bases, the J end lost 9 bases, and 9 bases lay between the germline ends. Germline V gene lookup returns CDR1 MNHNS and CDR2 SASEGT. CDR3 size: 12 residues. Here the CDR3 reads CASSLRGSPLHF. The CDR3 nucleotides read TGTGCCAGCAGCCTCCGGGGTTCACCCCTCCACTTT.

V gene TRBV5-1 combines with J gene TRBJ2-5; 12 bases are shared with TRBD2. Germline CDR1 reads SGHRS; CDR2 reads YFSETQ. The V and J ends lost 3 bases and 4 bases, in that order; junction bases with no gene match: 7. There are 16 residues in the CDR3. CDR3 bases: TGCGCCAGCAGCTCCTCCCAGACTAGCGGGGGAGAGACCCAGTACTTC. This sequence encodes CASSSSQTSGGETQYF.

J is TRBJ2-7 and V is TRBV19; 8 bases align to TRBD1. The trim removed 3 bases at V and 3 bases at J, leaving 7 bases unmatched. CDR1 and CDR2 (germline): LNHDA, SQIVND (reference sequence). The CDR3 runs to 15 residues. CDR3 sequence: CASSMFGTGVYEQYF. In DNA, the CDR3 is TGTGCCAGTAGTATGTTTGGGACAGGAGTCTACGAGCAGTACTTC.

The rearrangement links TRBV7-8 to TRBJ2-3; 14 bases match TRBD2. The CDR3 contains 17 residues. Per germline, CDR1 SGHVS and CDR2 FQNEAQ. Germline trimming cut 6 bases from V and 1 base from J; bases unmatched to any gene: 6. CDR3 amino acids: CASSSGLAGARTDTQYF. The CDR3 region has the DNA TGTGCCAGCAGTTCGGGACTAGCGGGGGCCCGCACAGATACGCAGTATTTT. Filled out from reference TRBV7-8 and TRBJ2-3, the complete variable domain reads GAGVSQSPRYKVAKRGQDVALRCDPISGHVSLFWYQQALGQGPEFLTYFQNEAQLDKSGLPSDRFFAERPEGSVSTLKIQRTQQEDSAVYLCASSSGLAGARTDTQYFGPGTRLTVL.

V gene TRBV5-1 combines with J gene TRBJ2-7; 7 bases fit TRBD1. The CDR3 runs 13 residues. Per germline, CDR1 SGHRS and CDR2 YFSETQ. J lost 7 bases, V lost 4 bases, and 8 bases had no gene match. This CDR3 reads CASSVGQVREQYF. CDR3 coding DNA: TGCGCCAGCAGCGTCGGACAGGTTCGGGAGCAGTACTTC. The full variable domain, in which reference TRBV5-1 and TRBJ2-7 provide the parts outside the CDR3, is KAGVTQTPRYLIKTRGQQVTLSCSPISGHRSVSWYQQTPGQGLQFLFEYFSETQRNKGNFPGRFSGRQFSNSRSEMNVSTLELGDSALYLCASSVGQVREQYFGPGTRLTVT.

This chain joins TRBV7-2 and TRBJ2-7; 9 bases are a match to TRBD1. Losses at the gene ends were 4 bases for V and 6 bases for J; bases not matched to a gene: 4. The CDR3 has 13 residues. Germline V gene lookup returns CDR1 SGHTA and CDR2 FQGNSA. The CDR3 protein is CASSSRDRVEQYF. CDR3 nucleotide sequence: TGTGCCAGCAGCTCCCGGGACAGGGTCGAGCAGTACTTC.

The chain links TRBV7-8 to TRBJ1-6; D is perhaps TRBD1 (5 bases). CDR3 length: 15 amino acids. Germline CDR1 and CDR2: SGHVS and FQNEAQ. Trimming left V 2 bases short and J 2 bases short, with 7 bases between. The CDR3 bases are TGTGCCAGCAGCTTACGGGGGGCCTATAATTCACCCCTCCACTTT. Residues: CASSLRGAYNSPLHF. Based on the CDR3 plus reference TRBV7-8 and TRBJ1-6, the full variable domain is GAGVSQSPRYKVAKRGQDVALRCDPISGHVSLFWYQQALGQGPEFLTYFQNEAQLDKSGLPSDRFFAERPEGSVSTLKIQRTQQEDSAVYLCASSLRGAYNSPLHFGNGTRLTVT.

The rearrangement joins TRBV6-1 to TRBJ1-4, with TRBD1 matching 8 bases. Trimming removed 2 bases from V and 6 bases from J; junction bases left unmatched: 2. Germline lookup yields CDR1 MNHNS and CDR2 SASEGT. The CDR3 is made up of 14 amino acids. The CDR3 spells CASSEQGAYEKLFF. CDR3 coding DNA: TGTGCCAGCAGTGAACAGGGGGCATATGAAAAACTGTTTTTT.

The chain combines TRBV30 with TRBJ1-5; 7 bases match TRBD1. The CDR3 loop spans 13 amino acids. J gave up 10 bases and V 1 base, and 7 bases lay outside the gene matches. Germline loops: CDR1 GTSNPN, CDR2 SVGIG (reference sequence). CDR3 sequence: CAWSGQGEAPQHF. The CDR3 coding sequence is TGTGCCTGGAGTGGCCAGGGGGAGGCTCCCCAGCATTTT.

The chain couples TRBV9 to TRBJ2-7, with TRBD1 matching 8 bases. Germline values: CDR1 SGDLS, CDR2 YYNGEE. The CDR3 spans 14 residues. The V gene end was trimmed by 5 bases and the J gene end by 2 bases; junction bases not matched to a gene: 6. CDR3 residues: CASSAGQAAYEQYF. CDR3 DNA: TGTGCCAGCAGTGCGGGACAGGCAGCCTACGAGCAGTACTTC.